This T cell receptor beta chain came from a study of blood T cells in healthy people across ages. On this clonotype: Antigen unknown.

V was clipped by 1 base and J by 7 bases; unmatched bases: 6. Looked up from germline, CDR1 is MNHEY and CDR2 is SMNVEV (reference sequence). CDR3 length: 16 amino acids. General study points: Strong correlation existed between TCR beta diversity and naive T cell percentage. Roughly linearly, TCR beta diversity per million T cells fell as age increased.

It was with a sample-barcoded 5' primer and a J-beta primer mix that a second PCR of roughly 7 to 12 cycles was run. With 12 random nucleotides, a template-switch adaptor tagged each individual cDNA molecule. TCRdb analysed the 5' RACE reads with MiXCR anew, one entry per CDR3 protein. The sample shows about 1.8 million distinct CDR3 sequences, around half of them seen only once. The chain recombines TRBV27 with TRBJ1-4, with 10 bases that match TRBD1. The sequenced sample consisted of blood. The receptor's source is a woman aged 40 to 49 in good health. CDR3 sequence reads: CASSLLAGQGSEKLFF. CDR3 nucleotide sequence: TGTGCCAGCAGTTTATTAGCGGGACAGGGGAGTGAAAAACTGTTTTTT. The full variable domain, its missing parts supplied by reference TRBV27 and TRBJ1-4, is EAQVTQNPRYLITVTGKKLTVTCSQNMNHEYMSWYRQDPGLGLRQIYYSMNVEVTDKGDVPEGYKVSRKEKRNFPLILESPSPNQTSLYFCASSLLAGQGSEKLFFGSGTQLSVL.